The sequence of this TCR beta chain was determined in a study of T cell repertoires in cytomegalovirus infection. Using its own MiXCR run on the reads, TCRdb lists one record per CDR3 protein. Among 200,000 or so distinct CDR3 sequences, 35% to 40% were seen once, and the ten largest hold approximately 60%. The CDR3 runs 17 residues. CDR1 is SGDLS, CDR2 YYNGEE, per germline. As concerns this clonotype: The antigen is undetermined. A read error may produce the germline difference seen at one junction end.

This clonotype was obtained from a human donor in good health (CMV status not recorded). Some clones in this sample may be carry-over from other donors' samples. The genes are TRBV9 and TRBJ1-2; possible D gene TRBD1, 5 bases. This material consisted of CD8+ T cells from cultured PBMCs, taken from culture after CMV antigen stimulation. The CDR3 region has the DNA TGTGCCAGCAGCGAGACAGCCAACCACTTTGCTAACTATGTCTACACCTTC. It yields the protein CASSETANHFANYVYTF.